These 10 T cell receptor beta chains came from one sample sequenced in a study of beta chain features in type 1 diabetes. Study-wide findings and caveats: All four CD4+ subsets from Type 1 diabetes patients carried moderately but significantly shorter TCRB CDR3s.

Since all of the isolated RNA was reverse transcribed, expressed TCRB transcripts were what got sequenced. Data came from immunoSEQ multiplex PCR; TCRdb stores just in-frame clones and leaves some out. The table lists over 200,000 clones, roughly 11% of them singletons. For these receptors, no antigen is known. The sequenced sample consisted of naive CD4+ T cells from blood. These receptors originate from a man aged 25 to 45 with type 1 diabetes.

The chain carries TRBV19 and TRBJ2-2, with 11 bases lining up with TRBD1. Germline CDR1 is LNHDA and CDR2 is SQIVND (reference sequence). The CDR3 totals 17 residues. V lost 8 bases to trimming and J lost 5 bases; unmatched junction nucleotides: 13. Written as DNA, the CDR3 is TGTGCCAGTCTCCCAGGACAGGGGGCTCTTCCGACCGGGGAGCTGTTTTTT. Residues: CASLPGQGALPTGELFF.

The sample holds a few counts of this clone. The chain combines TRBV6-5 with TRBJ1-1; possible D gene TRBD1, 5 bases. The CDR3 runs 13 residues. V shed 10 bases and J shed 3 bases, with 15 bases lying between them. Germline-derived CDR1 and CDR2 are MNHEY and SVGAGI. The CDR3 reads CATIDRAYTEAFF. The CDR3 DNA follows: TGTGCCACCATCGACAGAGCTTACACTGAAGCTTTCTTT.

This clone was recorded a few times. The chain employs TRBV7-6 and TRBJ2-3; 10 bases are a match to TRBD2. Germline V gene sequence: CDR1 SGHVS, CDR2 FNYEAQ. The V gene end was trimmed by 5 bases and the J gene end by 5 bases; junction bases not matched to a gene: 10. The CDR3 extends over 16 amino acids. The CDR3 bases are TGTGCCAGCAGCCTATACACTAGCGGGGCCGTAGATACGCAGTATTTT. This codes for CASSLYTSGAVDTQYF.

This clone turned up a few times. This CDR3 reads CASSQEEGAGELFF. The CDR3 DNA reads TGCGCCAGCAGCCAAGAGGAAGGGGCCGGGGAGCTGTTTTTT. This chain joins TRBV4-1 and TRBJ2-2; D is possibly TRBD1 (5 bases). The V gene's germline CDR1 is MGHRA and CDR2 YSYEKL. The CDR3 runs 14 residues. The germline V and J ends were trimmed by 0 bases and 6 bases, with 8 bases remaining between them.

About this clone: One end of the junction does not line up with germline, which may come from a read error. The CDR3 spells CASSLAGAQETQYF. In DNA form, the CDR3 reads TGTGCCAGCAGCCTAGCGGGGGCACAAGAGACCCAGTACTTC. The chain joins TRBV7-9 to TRBJ2-5; the match to TRBD2 covers 10 bases. This CDR3 has 14 amino acids. Looked up from germline, CDR1 is SEHNR and CDR2 is FQNEAQ (reference sequence).

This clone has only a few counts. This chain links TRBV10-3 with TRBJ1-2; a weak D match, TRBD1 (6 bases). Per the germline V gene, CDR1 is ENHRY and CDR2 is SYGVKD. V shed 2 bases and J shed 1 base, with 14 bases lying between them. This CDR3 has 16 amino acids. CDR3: CAISEPRTGHNYGYTF. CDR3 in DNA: TGTGCCATCAGTGAGCCCCGAACAGGGCATAACTATGGCTACACCTTC.

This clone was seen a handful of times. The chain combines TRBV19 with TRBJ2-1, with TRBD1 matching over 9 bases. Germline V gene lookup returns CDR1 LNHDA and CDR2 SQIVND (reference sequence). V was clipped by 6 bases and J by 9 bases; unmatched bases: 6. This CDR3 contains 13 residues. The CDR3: CASSATGGGEQFF. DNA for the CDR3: TGTGCCAGTAGCGCGACAGGGGGGGGTGAGCAGTTCTTC.

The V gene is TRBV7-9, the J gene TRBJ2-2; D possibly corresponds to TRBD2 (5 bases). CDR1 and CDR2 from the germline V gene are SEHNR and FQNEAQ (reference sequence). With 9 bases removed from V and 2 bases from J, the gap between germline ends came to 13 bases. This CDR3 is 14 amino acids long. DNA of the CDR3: TGTGCCAGACCGAGGGAAGGAAACACCGGGGAGCTGTTTTTT. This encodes CARPREGNTGELFF.

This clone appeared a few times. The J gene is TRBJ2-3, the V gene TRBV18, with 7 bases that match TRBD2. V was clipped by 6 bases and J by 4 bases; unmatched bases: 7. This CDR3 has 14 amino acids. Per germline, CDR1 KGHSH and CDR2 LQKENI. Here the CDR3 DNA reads TGTGCCAGCTCCACCACTAGCGAGCCAGATACGCAGTATTTT. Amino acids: CASSTTSEPDTQYF.

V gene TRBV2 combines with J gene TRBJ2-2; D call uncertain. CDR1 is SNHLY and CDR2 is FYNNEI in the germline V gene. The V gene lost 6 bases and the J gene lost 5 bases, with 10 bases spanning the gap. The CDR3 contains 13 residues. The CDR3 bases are TGTGCCAGCAGCCTGCGGTCTACCGGGGAGCTGTTTTTT. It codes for CASSLRSTGELFF.